This passage covers 8 T cell receptor beta chains from one sample sequenced in a study of spatial heterogeneity in lung cancer. TCRdb reanalysed the 5' RACE reads using MiXCR and keeps one entry per CDR3 protein. The table shows about 38,000 distinct CDR3 sequences, with roughly 5.2% occurring only once. Described time point: sample taken at primary tumor resection. The source was PBMCs, collected at surgery. The receptors shown here come from a female donor with early-stage non-small cell lung cancer.

This clonotype showed up many times. The chain joins TRBV4-2 to TRBJ2-7; D unclear. CDR3 size: 14 residues. Germline lookup yields CDR1 LGHNA and CDR2 YNFKEQ. The ends were cut back, 1 base at V and 4 bases at J, with 11 bases in the middle. The CDR3, as DNA: TGTGCCAGCAGCCAAGGTACTCTGAGGTACGAGCAGTACTTC. Translation: CASSQGTLRYEQYF.

V is TRBV7-2 and J is TRBJ2-5, with 8 bases that match TRBD1. This CDR3 contains 15 residues. Germline CDR1 is SGHTA and CDR2 is FQGNSA. V was pared by 5 bases and J by 7 bases, with 12 bases of the junction left unmatched. The CDR3 region has the DNA TGTGCCAGCAGCCCCCGGACAGGGCTCGGGGGGACCCAGTACTTC. This encodes CASSPRTGLGGTQYF.

This clonotype occurred a few times. DNA of the CDR3: TGTGCCAGCAGTGGGGGACTAGCGGGGTCTATAGATACGCAGTATTTT. Its translation: CASSGGLAGSIDTQYF. J is TRBJ2-3 and V is TRBV25-1; 13 bases map to TRBD2. CDR3 size: 16 residues. With 4 bases clipped from V and 5 bases from J, the junction kept 6 bases outside the gene matches. The V gene's germline CDR1 is MGHDK and CDR2 SYGVNS.

A few counts support this clonotype. The chain uses TRBV7-3 and TRBJ1-2, with D hard to call. The CDR3 totals 13 residues. V dropped 5 bases and J dropped 8 bases, with 15 bases sitting between them. Germline assignment: CDR1 SGHTA and CDR2 FQGTGA. The chain's CDR3 is CASSPVSVGGYTF. The CDR3 bases are TGTGCCAGCAGCCCCGTTTCGGTAGGAGGCTACACCTTC.

This clonotype showed up many times. The chain couples TRBV5-5 to TRBJ2-3, with 9 bases lining up with TRBD2. The CDR3 runs to 18 residues. Germline V CDR1 and CDR2: SGHKS, YYEKEE (reference sequence). Trimming removed 0 bases from V and 1 base from J; junction bases left unmatched: 9. The CDR3 loop is CASSLEVWRGGRTDTQYF. CDR3 coding DNA: TGTGCCAGCAGCTTGGAGGTGTGGCGGGGGGGCCGCACAGATACGCAGTATTTT.

A few counts support this clonotype. The V and J genes are TRBV5-1 and TRBJ2-3; 7 nucleotides agree with TRBD1. There are 15 residues in the CDR3. Germline V gene data show CDR1 as SGHRS and CDR2 as YFSETQ. Trimming cost V 7 bases and J 2 bases; bases outside gene matches: 10. CDR3 sequence (DNA): TGCGCCAGCGCGCGGGCAGGGGGAACCACAGATACGCAGTATTTT. It specifies CASARAGGTTDTQYF.

This chain connects TRBV7-2 to TRBJ1-1; 7 nucleotides agree with TRBD1. V lost 5 bases, J lost 4 bases, and 7 bases stayed unmatched. The CDR3 is 14 amino acids. Germline values: CDR1 SGHTA, CDR2 FQGNSA. CDR3: CASSVDRWSTEAFF. CDR3 in DNA: TGTGCCAGCAGCGTGGACAGGTGGAGCACTGAAGCTTTCTTT.

This clonotype was counted ten times or more. The chain combines TRBV7-8 with TRBJ2-4; D possibly corresponds to TRBD2 (5 bases). Trimming cost V 5 bases and J 5 bases, with 13 bases left between them. This CDR3 spans 14 amino acids. CDR1 and CDR2 from the germline V gene are SGHVS and FQNEAQ. CDR3 nucleotides: TGTGCCAGCAGCCCATCCTTACTAGAAAACATTCAGTACTTC. It specifies CASSPSLLENIQYF.